This T cell receptor beta chain was documented in a study of radiotherapy plus CTLA-4 blockade in lung cancer. Study results and limitations: With interferon-beta, early dynamics of blood T cell clones were reported to best predict response.

V lost 3 bases, J lost 3 bases, and 13 bases lay in between. The CDR3 consists of 14 residues. Germline V CDR1 and CDR2: SGHRS, YFSETQ. Profiling relied on immunoSEQ multiplex PCR, and the TCRdb table lists in-frame clones only, not all of them. The data show about 76,000 clones, roughly four fifths seen once. A word on this clone: Its antigen is still unknown.

This TCR was recovered from a human donor with non-small cell lung cancer who had stable disease on radiotherapy plus ipilimumab. This material consisted of peripheral blood, taken from a patient treated with radiotherapy plus ipilimumab. The rearrangement uses TRBV5-1 and TRBJ2-7; a possible D gene is TRBD2 (6 bases). The CDR3 nucleotides are TGCGCCAGCAGCTCGAGCGGGCGGGTCTACGAGCAGTACTTC. Translated: CASSSSGRVYEQYF.